Listed here are 31 T cell receptor beta chains from one sample, sequenced in a study of shared clonotypes between healthy human individuals. Measured with immunoSEQ multiplex PCR; TCRdb has only the in-frame clones, and not every one. Of about 980,000 clones listed, approximately 80% are singletons. Specimen: memory CD4+ T cells sorted from blood. Subset reported: CD45RA-negative fraction. These receptors originate from a man between 18 and 29 years old in good health.

The chain employs TRBV28 and TRBJ2-1; D ambiguous. The CDR3 spans 13 residues. Germline values: CDR1 MDHEN, CDR2 SYDVKM. V was cut by 6 bases and J by 4 bases, with 10 bases left in between. The CDR3 is CASSKRSYNEQFF. Written as DNA, the CDR3 is TGTGCCAGCAGCAAACGTTCTTACAATGAGCAGTTCTTC.

This clone occurred a few times. The chain carries TRBV7-9 and TRBJ1-1, with 8 bases matching TRBD1. The V and J ends lost 5 bases and 10 bases, in that order; junction bases with no gene match: 6. CDR3 length: 12 amino acids. The germline V gene encodes CDR1 SEHNR and CDR2 FQNEAQ (reference sequence). The CDR3, as DNA: TGTGCCAGCAGCCTATCCGGACAGGGAGCTTTCTTT. It yields the protein CASSLSGQGAFF. The full variable domain, completed using reference TRBV7-9 and TRBJ1-1, is DTGVSQNPRHKITKRGQNVTFRCDPISEHNRLYWYRQTLGQGPEFLTYFQNEAQLEKSRLLSDRFSAERPKGSFSTLEIQRTEQGDSAMYLCASSLSGQGAFFGQGTRLTVV.

To note about this clone: The sample has other DNA sequences that encode this CDR3 too. The rearrangement links TRBV18 to TRBJ2-5; possibly TRBD1 or TRBD2 for D (5 bases each). CDR3 length equals 13 residues. Germline CDR1 is KGHSH and CDR2 is LQKENI. V lost 2 bases and J 3 bases, leaving 7 bases between the germline ends. DNA of the CDR3: TGTGCCAGCTCACCAGGGACGAAAGAGACCCAGTACTTC. This sequence encodes CASSPGTKETQYF.

The chain uses TRBV4-2 and TRBJ2-7, with no clear D. CDR1 and CDR2 from the germline V gene are LGHNA and YNFKEQ. Trimming removed 0 bases at V and 6 bases at J, with 15 bases between. This CDR3 spans 15 amino acids. This chain's CDR3 is CASSQDKAVSSEQYF. For the CDR3, the DNA is TGTGCCAGCAGCCAAGACAAGGCGGTATCGTCCGAGCAGTACTTC.

This sequence joins TRBV25-1 and TRBJ2-7, with unresolved D. This CDR3 has 14 residues. Germline V CDR1 and CDR2: MGHDK, SYGVNS. Trimming stripped 7 bases from V and 2 bases from J, with 15 bases between. CDR3 protein: CASIKGVDPYEQYF. As DNA, the CDR3 is TGTGCCAGCATCAAGGGCGTCGATCCCTACGAGCAGTACTTC.

This clone was seen ten or more times. This chain connects TRBV5-1 to TRBJ1-2; D remains ambiguous. Trimming took 2 bases from V and 3 from J, leaving 8 bases between them. The germline V gene encodes CDR1 SGHRS and CDR2 YFSETQ. The CDR3 consists of 13 residues. CDR3 protein: CASSLIGDYGYTF. In nucleotides, the CDR3 is TGCGCCAGCAGCTTAATCGGGGACTATGGCTACACCTTC.

The chain employs TRBV28 and TRBJ1-1, with 7 nucleotides matching TRBD1. V lost 2 bases to trimming and J lost 7 bases; unmatched junction nucleotides: 7. The germline CDR1 and CDR2 sequences are MDHEN and SYDVKM. This CDR3 region has 14 residues. CDR3 sequence reads: CASSLRGRGLEAFF. As DNA, the CDR3 is TGTGCCAGCAGTTTAAGGGGGCGCGGACTTGAAGCTTTCTTT.

This clone has a single count. The CDR3 region is CASSPGTGKENIQYF. In nucleotides, the CDR3 is TGTGCCAGCAGCCCGGGGACAGGTAAAGAAAACATTCAGTACTTC. This chain joins TRBV5-4 and TRBJ2-4; TRBD1 agrees at 8 bases. The germline gives CDR1 SGHNT, CDR2 YYREEE (reference sequence). Trimming removed 4 bases from V and 5 bases from J; junction bases left unmatched: 8. The CDR3 spans 15 residues. The full variable domain, with the rest looked up from reference TRBV5-4 and TRBJ2-4, is ETGVTQSPTHLIKTRGQQVTLRCSSQSGHNTVSWYQQALGQGPQFIFQYYREEENGRGNFPPRFSGLQFPNYSSELNVNALELDDSALYLCASSPGTGKENIQYFGAGTRLSVL.

The chain employs TRBV7-2 and TRBJ2-1; a weak D match, TRBD2 (6 bases). Germline V CDR1 and CDR2: SGHTA, FQGNSA. The CDR3 spans 15 residues. With 1 base removed from V and 13 bases from J, the gap between germline ends came to 20 bases. DNA for the CDR3: TGTGCCAGCAGCTTAGACCGGCGGGAACTTAACCGACAGTTCTTC. Translation: CASSLDRRELNRQFF.

The chain couples TRBV18 to TRBJ2-7, with D hard to call. The V and J ends lost 6 bases and 6 bases respectively, with 24 bases between them. CDR1 and CDR2 from the germline V gene are KGHSH and LQKENI. The CDR3 has 16 residues. The DNA for the CDR3 is TGTGCCAGCTCCCTCAAACCGGGTCCACAAGGGCTCGAGCAGTACTTC. This gives the protein CASSLKPGPQGLEQYF. Combining the CDR3 with reference TRBV18 and TRBJ2-7 gives the whole variable domain NAGVMQNPRHLVRRRGQEARLRCSPMKGHSHVYWYRQLPEEGLKFMVYLQKENIIDESGMPKERFSAEFPKEGPSILRIQQVVRGDSAAYFCASSLKPGPQGLEQYFGPGTRLTVT.

The chain is built from TRBV4-1 and TRBJ1-3; D ambiguous. The germline CDR1 and CDR2 sequences are MGHRA and YSYEKL. This CDR3 contains 14 residues. Trimming took off 4 bases at V and 6 bases at J, with 13 bases between the two ends. CDR3 coding DNA: TGCGCCAGCAGCCGAATTGCCGTGGAAAACACCATATATTTT. Its protein is CASSRIAVENTIYF.

The rearrangement uses TRBV27 and TRBJ2-5; unclear D gene. With 0 bases removed from V and 11 bases from J, the gap between germline ends came to 19 bases. The germline V gene encodes CDR1 MNHEY and CDR2 SMNVEV (reference sequence). The CDR3 has 15 amino acids. The CDR3 sequence: CASSLSSQIYSEQYF. Written as DNA, the CDR3 is TGTGCCAGCAGTTTATCTAGCCAGATTTATTCAGAGCAGTACTTC.

The DNA for the CDR3 is TGTGCCAGCAACTTGAACACGGGGAGGAATCAGCCCCAGCATTTT. Translating gives CASNLNTGRNQPQHF. The rearrangement joins TRBV2 to TRBJ1-5; no definite D call. Trimming took off 7 bases at V and 4 bases at J, with 17 bases between the two ends. There are 15 residues in the CDR3. CDR1 SNHLY and CDR2 FYNNEI come from the germline V gene. Using reference TRBV2 and TRBJ1-5 for the parts outside the CDR3, the full variable domain is EPEVTQTPSHQVTQMGQEVILRCVPISNHLYFYWYRQILGQKVEFLVSFYNNEISEKSEIFDDQFSVERPDGSNFTLKIRSTKLEDSAMYFCASNLNTGRNQPQHFGDGTRLSIL.

This chain joins TRBV7-9 and TRBJ1-1; D remains unclear. The ends were cut back, 5 bases at V and 5 bases at J, with 15 bases in the middle. Germline CDR1 and CDR2: SEHNR and FQNEAQ (reference sequence). This CDR3 has 14 amino acids. The CDR3 region has the DNA TGTGCCAGCAGCCCCCGGGGAAGATTGACTGAAGCTTTCTTT. This sequence encodes CASSPRGRLTEAFF.

The chain recombines TRBV6-6 with TRBJ2-3; D possibly matches TRBD1 or TRBD2 (5 bases each). V was cut by 7 bases and J by 1 base, with 18 bases left in between. From germline, CDR1 is MNHNY and CDR2 SVGAGI (reference sequence). The CDR3 consists of 16 residues. The CDR3 DNA is TGTGCCAGCACCTCCCTCCAGAGGGGAGGCACAGATACGCAGTATTTT. Translated, it gives CASTSLQRGGTDTQYF.

Only a few counts were recorded for this clone. The V gene is TRBV19, the J gene TRBJ1-1; the D gene is possibly TRBD1 (5 bases). Trimming stripped 5 bases from V and 0 bases from J, with 13 bases between. Per germline, CDR1 LNHDA and CDR2 SQIVND (reference sequence). The CDR3 is 15 amino acids. CDR3 bases: TGTGCCAGTAGTGCACCCCAGGGTGTGAACACTGAAGCTTTCTTT. Amino acid sequence: CASSAPQGVNTEAFF.

This clone showed up just once. The chain employs TRBV11-2 and TRBJ2-7; D assignment may be TRBD1 or TRBD2 (5 bases each). CDR3 length: 13 residues. The germline V gene encodes CDR1 SGHAT and CDR2 FQNNGV. Between the trimmed V and J ends, which lost 4 bases and 0 bases, there was a span of 7 bases. The CDR3, as DNA: TGTGCCAGCAGCTGGGGGAGCTCCTACGAGCAGTACTTC. This sequence encodes CASSWGSSYEQYF.

The chain carries TRBV28 and TRBJ1-6; TRBD1 matches 9 bases. Trimming at V came to 5 bases and at J to 14 bases, leaving 1 base not matched to a gene. The germline CDR1 and CDR2 sequences are MDHEN and SYDVKM. This CDR3 has 11 amino acids. CDR3 DNA: TGTGCCAGCAGTGGACAGGGGACCCTCCACTTT. Amino acid sequence: CASSGQGTLHF.

This clone occurred once. The CDR3: CATSDTMNTGELFF. CDR3 coding DNA: TGTGCCACCTCGGACACCATGAACACCGGGGAGCTGTTTTTT. The rearrangement joins TRBV27 to TRBJ2-2, with D possibly matching TRBD1 (5 bases). This CDR3 contains 14 residues. The V end lost 10 bases, the J end lost 1 base, and 13 bases lay between the germline ends. Germline CDR1 MNHEY, CDR2 SMNVEV (reference sequence).

This chain uses TRBV30 with TRBJ2-7; 12 bases agree with TRBD2. The V gene end was trimmed by 4 bases and the J gene end by 1 base; junction bases not matched to a gene: 2. This CDR3 is built from 14 residues. CDR1 is GTSNPN and CDR2 is SVGIG in the germline V gene (reference sequence). CDR3 coding DNA: TGTGCCTGGAACCTAGCGGGAGGGTCCTACGAGCAGTACTTC. This translates into CAWNLAGGSYEQYF.

There are a few counts of this clone. The rearrangement links TRBV14 to TRBJ2-1; D possibly corresponds to TRBD2 (5 bases). The CDR3 covers 14 residues. V was shortened by 4 bases and J by 1 base, with 8 bases between the two germline ends. CDR1 and CDR2 from the germline V gene are SGHDN and FVKESK. The CDR3 nucleotides are TGTGCCAGCAGCCCCCGGGAATCCTACAATGAGCAGTTCTTC. This sequence encodes CASSPRESYNEQFF.

The chain recombines TRBV28 with TRBJ2-1; D unclear. CDR3 size: 13 residues. V dropped 3 bases and J dropped 3 bases, with 6 bases sitting between them. Germline V gene sequence: CDR1 MDHEN, CDR2 SYDVKM. The CDR3 DNA follows: TGTGCCAGCAGTTTTCCCCACTACAATGAGCAGTTCTTC. This translates into CASSFPHYNEQFF.

Worth noting for this clone: Other DNA sequences in the same sample also yield this CDR3. This rearrangement joins TRBV5-1 to TRBJ2-3; tentative D call: TRBD1 (6 bases). The germline V gene has CDR1 SGHRS and CDR2 YFSETQ. With 2 bases removed from V and 1 base from J, the gap between germline ends came to 11 bases. The CDR3 has 15 residues. The CDR3 nucleotides read TGCGCCAGCAGCTTAGGACAGCGAGGCACAGATACGCAGTATTTT. Translation gives CASSLGQRGTDTQYF.

The chain recombines TRBV2 with TRBJ1-3; D perhaps matches TRBD1 (5 bases). This CDR3 has 14 residues. Germline V gene lookup returns CDR1 SNHLY and CDR2 FYNNEI. Trimming shortened V by 5 bases and J by 0 bases, and 8 bases separated the two germline ends. CDR3 sequence reads: CASSWTTSGNTIYF. CDR3 nucleotide sequence: TGTGCCAGCAGTTGGACAACCTCTGGAAACACCATATATTTT.

This chain links TRBV5-6 with TRBJ1-2; TRBD1 might be the D (6 bases). Trimming took 3 bases from V and 4 from J, leaving 16 bases between them. This CDR3 has 15 amino acids. Germline V gives CDR1 SGHDT, CDR2 YYEEEE. CDR3 loop: CASSYLDRLGYGYTF. Written as DNA, the CDR3 is TGTGCCAGCAGCTACTTAGACAGGCTCGGCTATGGCTACACCTTC.

The V and J genes are TRBV7-2 and TRBJ2-3, with 12 bases fitting TRBD2. The ends lost 5 bases at V and 3 bases at J; junction bases unmatched: 6. The CDR3 is 16 residues long. Germline-derived CDR1 and CDR2 are SGHTA and FQGNSA. The CDR3 bases are TGTGCCAGCAGCCCGCTAGCGGGAGGGCCAACAGATACGCAGTATTTT. Its protein product is CASSPLAGGPTDTQYF.

The J gene is TRBJ1-5, the V gene TRBV5-1; no definite D call. Germline assignment: CDR1 SGHRS and CDR2 YFSETQ. V lost 0 bases to trimming and J lost 9 bases, with 10 bases between them. The CDR3 contains 13 residues. CDR3 sequence: CASSLDTFGPQHF. The CDR3 DNA follows: TGCGCCAGCAGCTTGGACACGTTCGGGCCCCAGCATTTT.

This clone was seen more than once but under ten times. V is TRBV6-1 and J is TRBJ2-5; no definite D call. The V end was cut by 4 bases, the J end by 0 bases, with 12 bases between. The germline CDR1 and CDR2 sequences are MNHNS and SASEGT. This CDR3 has 15 amino acids. The CDR3 protein is CASSGWTVYQETQYF. DNA of the CDR3: TGTGCCAGCAGTGGATGGACGGTGTACCAAGAGACCCAGTACTTC.

This sequence joins TRBV14 and TRBJ2-7; D unclear. The germline V and J ends were trimmed by 1 base and 6 bases, with 16 bases remaining between them. CDR1 and CDR2 (germline): SGHDN, FVKESK. The CDR3 consists of 15 residues. Here the CDR3 reads CASSQGVGSFFEQYF. The CDR3 bases are TGTGCCAGCAGCCAAGGGGTGGGGTCGTTCTTCGAGCAGTACTTC.

This chain uses TRBV2 with TRBJ2-3; D might be TRBD1 or TRBD2, each matching 5 bases. The CDR3 has 12 amino acids. Trimming pared 7 bases from V and 10 bases from J, leaving 15 bases between. Germline V gives CDR1 SNHLY, CDR2 FYNNEI. CDR3 DNA: TGTGCCAGCATACTTTCCCGGGACGCGCAGTATTTT. Residues: CASILSRDAQYF. Filled out from reference TRBV2 and TRBJ2-3, the complete variable domain reads EPEVTQTPSHQVTQMGQEVILRCVPISNHLYFYWYRQILGQKVEFLVSFYNNEISEKSEIFDDQFSVERPDGSNFTLKIRSTKLEDSAMYFCASILSRDAQYFGPGTRLTVL.

This clone was seen just once. The rearrangement uses TRBV6-1 and TRBJ1-5, with D possibly being TRBD1 (5 bases). Germline V CDR1 and CDR2: MNHNS, SASEGT. Trimming took off 5 bases at V and 2 bases at J, with 13 bases between the two ends. The CDR3 has 15 amino acids. The CDR3 loop reads CASSPRGGGNQPQHF. CDR3 DNA: TGTGCCAGCAGTCCCCGCGGGGGAGGCAATCAGCCCCAGCATTTT.